This TCR beta chain was identified during a study of T cell responses to AZD1222 COVID-19 vaccine. Regarding the study as a whole: Seropositive status at baseline applied to only six AZD1222 recipients.

Note on this clone: As yet, its antigen is unknown.

Looked up from germline, CDR1 is GTSNPN and CDR2 is SVGIG (reference sequence). Trimming removed 0 bases at V and 14 bases at J, with 13 bases between. This CDR3 spans 11 amino acids. Here immunoSEQ multiplex PCR was the method, and the copy in TCRdb shows in-frame clones only, minus some. The sample consists of 100,000 to 150,000 clones, roughly 90% of them appearing once. The input for sequencing was peripheral blood, taken 28 days after the second AZD1222 dose. This sequence originates from an adult who received the AZD1222 COVID-19 vaccine. V usage is TRBV30 and J usage is TRBJ1-2; D unclear. The CDR3 reads CAWSVVTSHTF. In nucleotides, the CDR3 is TGTGCCTGGAGTGTAGTTACCTCCCATACCTTC.